The clone carrying this T cell receptor beta chain was seen many times. Its specificity is not known. No progression to ophthalmopathy during 18 months of follow-up defined stable disease. Over 9 ml of fresh peripheral blood supplied the PBMCs. The record originates from a study of T cells in Graves' hyperthyroidism and ophthalmopathy. Findings of the study overall: Ophthalmopathy prediction by the model preceded onset by a median approximately six months. Researchers found most expanded thyroid clonotypes above 0.001 in blood as well.

V dropped 4 bases and J dropped 6 bases, with 19 bases sitting between them. The CDR3 consists of 17 residues. The source material, RNA transcripts, was used to amplify TCR beta CDR3 regions. The TCR CDR3 first-round RT-PCR relied on the HTBI primer set. TCRdb called the multiplex PCR reads again in MiXCR, with one record for every CDR3 protein. The data show 600,000 to 800,000 distinct CDR3 sequences, about a third seen once. The receptor's source is a middle-aged woman with Graves' hyperthyroidism. This chain joins TRBV12-3 or TRBV12-4 and TRBJ1-6; the D is unclear. Sample: blood. CDR3 bases: TGTGCCAGCAGTTCCCCTCCTGGACGGAATGGTAATTCACCCCTCCACTTT. Protein product: CASSSPPGRNGNSPLHF.